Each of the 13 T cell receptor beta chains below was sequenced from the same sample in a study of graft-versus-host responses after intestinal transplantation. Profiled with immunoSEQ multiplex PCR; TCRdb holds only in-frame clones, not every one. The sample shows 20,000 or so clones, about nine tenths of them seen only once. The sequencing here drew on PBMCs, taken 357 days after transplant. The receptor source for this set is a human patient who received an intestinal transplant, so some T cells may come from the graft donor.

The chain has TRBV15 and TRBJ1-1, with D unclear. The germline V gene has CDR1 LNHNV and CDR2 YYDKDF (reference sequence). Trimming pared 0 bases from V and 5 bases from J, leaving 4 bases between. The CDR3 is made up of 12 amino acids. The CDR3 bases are TGTGCCACCAGCAGAGAAGGGACTGAAGCTTTCTTT. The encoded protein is CATSREGTEAFF. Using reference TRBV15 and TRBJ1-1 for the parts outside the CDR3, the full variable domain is DAMVIQNPRYQVTQFGKPVTLSCSQTLNHNVMYWYQQKSSQAPKLLFHYYDKDFNNEADTPDNFQSRRPNTSFCFLDIRSPGLGDTAMYLCATSREGTEAFFGQGTRLTVV.

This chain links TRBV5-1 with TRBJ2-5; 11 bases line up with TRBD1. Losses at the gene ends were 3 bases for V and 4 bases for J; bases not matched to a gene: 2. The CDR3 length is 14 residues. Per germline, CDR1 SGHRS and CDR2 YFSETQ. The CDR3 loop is CASSWTGGGETQYF. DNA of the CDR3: TGCGCCAGCAGCTGGACAGGGGGCGGAGAGACCCAGTACTTC.

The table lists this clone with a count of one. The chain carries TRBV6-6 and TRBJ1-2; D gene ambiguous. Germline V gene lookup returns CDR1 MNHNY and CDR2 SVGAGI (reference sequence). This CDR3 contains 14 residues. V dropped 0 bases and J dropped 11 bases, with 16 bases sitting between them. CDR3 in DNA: TGTGCCAGCAGTTACTCGAGCGGCGGGTCCGGGTACACCTTC. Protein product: CASSYSSGGSGYTF.

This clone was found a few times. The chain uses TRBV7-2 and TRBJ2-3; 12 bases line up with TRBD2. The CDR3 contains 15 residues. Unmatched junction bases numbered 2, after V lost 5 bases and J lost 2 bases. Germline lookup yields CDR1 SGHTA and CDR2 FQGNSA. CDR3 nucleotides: TGTGCCAGCAGCCGGACTAGCGGGACCACAGATACGCAGTATTTT. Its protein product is CASSRTSGTTDTQYF.

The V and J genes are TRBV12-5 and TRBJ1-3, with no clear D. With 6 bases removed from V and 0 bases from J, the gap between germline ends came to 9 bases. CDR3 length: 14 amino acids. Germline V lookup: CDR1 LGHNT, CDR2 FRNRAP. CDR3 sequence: CASGSRFSGNTIYF. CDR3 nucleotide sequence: TGTGCTAGTGGCTCACGATTCTCTGGAAACACCATATATTTT.

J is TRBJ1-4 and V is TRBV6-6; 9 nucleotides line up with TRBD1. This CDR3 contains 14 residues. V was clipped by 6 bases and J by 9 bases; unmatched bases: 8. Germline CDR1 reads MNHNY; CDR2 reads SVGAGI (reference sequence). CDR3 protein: CASRRDREAQKLFF. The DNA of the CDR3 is TGTGCCAGCAGGAGGGACAGGGAGGCACAAAAACTGTTTTTT.

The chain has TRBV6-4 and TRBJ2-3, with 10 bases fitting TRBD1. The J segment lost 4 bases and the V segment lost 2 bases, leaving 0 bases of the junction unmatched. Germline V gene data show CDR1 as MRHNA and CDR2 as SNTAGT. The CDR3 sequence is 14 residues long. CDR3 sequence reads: CASSDGTGADTQYF. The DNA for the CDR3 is TGTGCCAGCAGTGACGGGACAGGGGCAGATACGCAGTATTTT.

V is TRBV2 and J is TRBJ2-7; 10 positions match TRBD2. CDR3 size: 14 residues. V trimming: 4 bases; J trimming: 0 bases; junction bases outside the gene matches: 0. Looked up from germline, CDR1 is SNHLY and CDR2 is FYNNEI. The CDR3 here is CASSASGSSYEQYF. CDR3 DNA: TGTGCCAGCAGTGCTAGCGGGAGCTCCTACGAGCAGTACTTC. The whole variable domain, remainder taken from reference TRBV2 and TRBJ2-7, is EPEVTQTPSHQVTQMGQEVILRCVPISNHLYFYWYRQILGQKVEFLVSFYNNEISEKSEIFDDQFSVERPDGSNFTLKIRSTKLEDSAMYFCASSASGSSYEQYFGPGTRLTVT.

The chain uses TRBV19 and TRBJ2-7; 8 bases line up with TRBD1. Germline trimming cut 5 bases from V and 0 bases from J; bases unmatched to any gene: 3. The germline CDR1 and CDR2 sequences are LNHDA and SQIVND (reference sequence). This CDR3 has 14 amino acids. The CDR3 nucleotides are TGTGCCAGTAGTTCCGGGACAGGCTCCTACGAGCAGTACTTC. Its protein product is CASSSGTGSYEQYF.

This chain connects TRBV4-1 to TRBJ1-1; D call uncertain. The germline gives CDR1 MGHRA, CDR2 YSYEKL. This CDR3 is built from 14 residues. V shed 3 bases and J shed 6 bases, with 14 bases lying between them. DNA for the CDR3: TGCGCCAGCAGCCAGGCTTCCGGGAGCCCTGAAGCTTTCTTT. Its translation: CASSQASGSPEAFF.

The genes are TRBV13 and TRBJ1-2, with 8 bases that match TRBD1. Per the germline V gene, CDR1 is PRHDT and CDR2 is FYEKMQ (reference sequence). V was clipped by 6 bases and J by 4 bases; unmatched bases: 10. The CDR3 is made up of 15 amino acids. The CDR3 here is CASSPLQTGAYGYTF. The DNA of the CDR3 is TGTGCCAGCAGTCCTCTCCAGACAGGGGCCTATGGCTACACCTTC.

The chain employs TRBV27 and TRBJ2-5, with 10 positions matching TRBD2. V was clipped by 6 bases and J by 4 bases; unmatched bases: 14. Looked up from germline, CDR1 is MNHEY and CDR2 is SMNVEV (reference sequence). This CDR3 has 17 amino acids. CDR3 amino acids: CASRPFGSGRRGETQYF. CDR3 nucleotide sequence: TGTGCCAGCAGGCCGTTTGGTAGCGGGAGGCGGGGAGAGACCCAGTACTTC.

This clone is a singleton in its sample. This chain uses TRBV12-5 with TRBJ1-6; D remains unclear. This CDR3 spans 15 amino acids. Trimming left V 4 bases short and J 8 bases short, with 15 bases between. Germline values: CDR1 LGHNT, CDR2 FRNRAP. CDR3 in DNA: TGTGCTAGTGGTTCCCCACCCGGGCTGGATTCACCCCTCCACTTT. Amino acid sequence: CASGSPPGLDSPLHF.